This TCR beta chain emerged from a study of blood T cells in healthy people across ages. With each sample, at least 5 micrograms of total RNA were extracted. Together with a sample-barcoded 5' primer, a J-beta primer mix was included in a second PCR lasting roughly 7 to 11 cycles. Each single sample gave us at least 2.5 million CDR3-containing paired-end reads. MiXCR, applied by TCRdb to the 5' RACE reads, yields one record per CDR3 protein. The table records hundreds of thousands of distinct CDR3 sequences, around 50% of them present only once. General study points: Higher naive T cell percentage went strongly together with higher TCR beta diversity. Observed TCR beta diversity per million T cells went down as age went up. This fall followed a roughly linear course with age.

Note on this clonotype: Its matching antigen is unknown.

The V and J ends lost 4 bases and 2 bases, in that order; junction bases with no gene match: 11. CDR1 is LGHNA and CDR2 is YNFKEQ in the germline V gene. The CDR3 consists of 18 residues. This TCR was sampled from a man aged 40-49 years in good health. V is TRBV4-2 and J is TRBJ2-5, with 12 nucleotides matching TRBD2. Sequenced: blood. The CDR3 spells CASSPQLTSGGGQETQYF. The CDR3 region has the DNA TGTGCCAGCAGCCCTCAGCTGACTAGCGGGGGTGGACAAGAGACCCAGTACTTC.